The clone carrying this T cell receptor beta chain was picked up a small number of times. Its target is unknown. The sample is drawn from a study of T-cell reconstitution after alpha-beta-depleted transplantation in children. Overall study results and limits: At around two months after transplant, the alpha-beta T cells were reportedly derived from several hundred expanded clones that came from non-depleted graft cells. Diversity of TCRbeta at day 60 was high in some patients, arising from surviving recipient T cells and thymic progenitors. Most T-cell counts and diversity one year after the transplant came from T cells that were newly produced.

This CDR3 has 16 residues. Germline V gives CDR1 LGHNA, CDR2 YNFKEQ. With V trimmed by 4 bases and J by 4 bases, 12 bases remained unmatched. Preparation of the TCRbeta library was carried out with unique molecular identifiers. Each CDR3 protein is one row after TCRdb ran MiXCR on the PCR reads. The sample lists about a million distinct CDR3 sequences; 25% to 35% were seen once. The V call is TRBV4-2, the J call TRBJ2-5, with 7 bases that match TRBD2. The material sequenced was PBMCs, mostly from graft donor cells, taken 360 days after TCRalphabeta/CD19-depleted stem cell transplant. This TCR was sampled from a boy younger than two who had a stem cell transplant for SCID, so the T cells may come from the graft donor. CDR3 sequence reads: CASSPEGGGSRETQYF. CDR3 coding DNA: TGTGCCAGCAGCCCGGAGGGCGGGGGAAGCCGAGAGACCCAGTACTTC.